The rows below give T cell receptor beta chains drawn from one sample of a study of CD8+CD57+ T cells in acquired aplastic anemia. MiXCR, run by TCRdb on the reads, gives a single entry per CDR3 protein. The sample lists about 110,000 distinct CDR3 sequences, around half occurring once. The sequenced sample was sorted CD4+, CD8+, or CD8+CD57+ T cells (not recorded which) from PBMCs. These receptors were taken from a human donor in good health, serving as a control. The CDR3 runs from the conserved cysteine through the conserved F or W. A D gene is named only where the DNA matches it firmly. A row's size may be missing; if present it is once, few, many or a size class.

V gene: TRBV4-2; D gene: TRBD2; CDR3 length: 16; J gene: TRBJ2-1; clone size: many; CDR3 DNA: TGTGCCAGCACCACTCGGGGGGTCTCCCTCTACAATGAGCAGTTCTTC; CDR3 protein: CASTTRGVSLYNEQFF
V gene: TRBV19; D gene: TRBD1; CDR3 length: 16; J gene: TRBJ1-5; clone size: -; CDR3 DNA: TGTGCCAGTAGTACCACCACGACAGGGAGCAATCAGCCCCAGCATTTT; CDR3 protein: CASSTTTTGSNQPQHF
V gene: TRBV2; D gene: TRBD1; CDR3 length: 15; J gene: TRBJ1-5; clone size: -; CDR3 DNA: TGTGCCAGCAGACCGGGACAGGGGGCCCATCAGCCCCAGCATTTT; CDR3 protein: CASRPGQGAHQPQHF
V gene: TRBV5-1; D gene: -; CDR3 length: 15; J gene: TRBJ2-7; clone size: many; CDR3 DNA: TGCGCCAGCAGCAATGGAGCCGTGGACGGGGGCGAGCAGTACTTC; CDR3 protein: CASSNGAVDGGEQYF
V gene: TRBV12-3/TRBV12-4; D gene: -; CDR3 length: 22; J gene: TRBJ2-7; clone size: -; CDR3 DNA: TGTGCCAGCAGTTTCCGGGGGCAGATAGTCGAGTGGGGGGCCCTGAGCTCCTACGAGCAGTACTTC; CDR3 protein: CASSFRGQIVEWGALSSYEQYF
V gene: TRBV9; D gene: -; CDR3 length: 14; J gene: TRBJ1-4; clone size: many; CDR3 DNA: TGTGCCAGCAGCCCTGGGAGGTTGGATGAAAAACTGTTTTTT; CDR3 protein: CASSPGRLDEKLFF
V gene: TRBV16; D gene: -; CDR3 length: 16; J gene: TRBJ1-2; clone size: many; CDR3 DNA: TGTGCCAGCAGCCAAGACCGGCCGGATTCACTCTATGGCTACACCTTC; CDR3 protein: CASSQDRPDSLYGYTF
V gene: TRBV19; D gene: TRBD1; CDR3 length: 16; J gene: TRBJ1-2; clone size: -; CDR3 DNA: TGTGCCAGTAGTATAGATCGACCCGGGACAGGAAATGGCTACACCTTC; CDR3 protein: CASSIDRPGTGNGYTF
V gene: TRBV11-2; D gene: TRBD1; CDR3 length: 16; J gene: TRBJ1-6; clone size: few; CDR3 DNA: TGTGCCAGCAGCTCCCGACAGGGCGCCTATAATTCACCCCTCCACTTT; CDR3 protein: CASSSRQGAYNSPLHF
V gene: TRBV27; D gene: -; CDR3 length: 13; J gene: TRBJ2-7; clone size: many; CDR3 DNA: TGTGCCAGCAGTTTCGAACTGAACTACGAGCAGTACTTC; CDR3 protein: CASSFELNYEQYF
V gene: TRBV20-1; D gene: TRBD1; CDR3 length: 14; J gene: TRBJ1-3; clone size: -; CDR3 DNA: TGCAGTGCTAGACGGACAGGGGGCGCAAACACCATATATTTT; CDR3 protein: CSARRTGGANTIYF
V gene: TRBV20-1; D gene: -; CDR3 length: 11; J gene: TRBJ2-5; clone size: -; CDR3 DNA: TGCAGTGGACAGCTTAGGGAGACCCAGTACTTC; CDR3 protein: CSGQLRETQYF
V gene: TRBV7-3; D gene: TRBD1; CDR3 length: 13; J gene: TRBJ2-5; clone size: -; CDR3 DNA: TGTGCCAGCAGTTCACAGGGGTCCGAGACCCAGTACTTC; CDR3 protein: CASSSQGSETQYF
V gene: TRBV7-9; D gene: -; CDR3 length: 13; J gene: TRBJ1-1; clone size: -; CDR3 DNA: TGTGCCAGCAGCCGAGACCGGATCGCTGAAGCTTTCTTT; CDR3 protein: CASSRDRIAEAFF
V gene: TRBV7-9; D gene: TRBD1; CDR3 length: 14; J gene: TRBJ1-2; clone size: -; CDR3 DNA: TGTGCCAGCAGGGCAGACAGGGCCAACTATGGCTACACCTTC; CDR3 protein: CASRADRANYGYTF
V gene: TRBV20-1; D gene: TRBD1; CDR3 length: 14; J gene: TRBJ1-6; clone size: -; CDR3 DNA: TGTAGTGCTAGGCCCGGGACAGAGAATTCACCCCCCCACTTT; CDR3 protein: CSARPGTENSPPHF
V gene: TRBV2; D gene: -; CDR3 length: 12; J gene: TRBJ1-3; clone size: -; CDR3 DNA: TGTGCCGGCGGTTTGATGGGAAACACCATATATTTT; CDR3 protein: CAGGLMGNTIYF
V gene: TRBV19; D gene: TRBD2; CDR3 length: 16; J gene: TRBJ2-1; clone size: -; CDR3 DNA: TGTGCCAGTAGTACCCTCATAGCGGGGGGCAACAATGAGCAGTTCTTC; CDR3 protein: CASSTLIAGGNNEQFF
V gene: TRBV2; D gene: -; CDR3 length: 13; J gene: TRBJ2-7; clone size: once; CDR3 DNA: TGTGCCAGCAGTGGGATAGGGGATTTCGAGCAGTACTTC; CDR3 protein: CASSGIGDFEQYF
V gene: TRBV7-6; D gene: -; CDR3 length: 20; J gene: TRBJ2-5; clone size: many; CDR3 DNA: TGTGCTAGCAGCTTAGAGCTCTCTATTTGGGGTGGCGGTAGCGAAGAGACCCAGTACTTC; CDR3 protein: CASSLELSIWGGGSEETQYF
V gene: TRBV7-6; D gene: -; CDR3 length: 15; J gene: TRBJ2-1; clone size: -; CDR3 DNA: TGTGCCAGCAGCAAGAGCGGGACAAAATACAATGAGCAGTTCTTC; CDR3 protein: CASSKSGTKYNEQFF
V gene: TRBV24-1; D gene: TRBD1; CDR3 length: 13; J gene: TRBJ2-1; clone size: few; CDR3 DNA: TGTGCCACCAGCTTGAGCCTAACAGGGGTGCAGTTCTTC; CDR3 protein: CATSLSLTGVQFF
V gene: TRBV7-2; D gene: -; CDR3 length: 14; J gene: TRBJ1-5; clone size: -; CDR3 DNA: TGTGCCAGCAGCTTAGCACGAACCAATCAGCCCCAGCATTTT; CDR3 protein: CASSLARTNQPQHF
V gene: TRBV19; D gene: TRBD1; CDR3 length: 12; J gene: TRBJ2-3; clone size: -; CDR3 DNA: TGTGCCAGTGGACAGGGGGCAGATACGCAGTATTTT; CDR3 protein: CASGQGADTQYF
V gene: TRBV19; D gene: -; CDR3 length: 15; J gene: TRBJ2-7; clone size: few; CDR3 DNA: TGTGCCAGTAGTATAGTTGGCAGGGAAACCTACGAGCAGTACTTC; CDR3 protein: CASSIVGRETYEQYF
V gene: TRBV6-2/TRBV6-3; D gene: -; CDR3 length: 13; J gene: TRBJ2-7; clone size: many; CDR3 DNA: TGTGCCAGCGGATTGGGGCCGGAGGCCGAGCAGTACTTC; CDR3 protein: CASGLGPEAEQYF
V gene: TRBV25-1; D gene: -; CDR3 length: 13; J gene: TRBJ2-7; clone size: many; CDR3 DNA: TGTGCCAGCAGTTTACAGACCGTCTACGAGCAGTACTTC; CDR3 protein: CASSLQTVYEQYF
V gene: TRBV19; D gene: -; CDR3 length: 13; J gene: TRBJ2-1; clone size: -; CDR3 DNA: TGTGCCACCAGGTTTACCCCCTACAATGAGCAGTTCTTC; CDR3 protein: CATRFTPYNEQFF
V gene: TRBV2; D gene: -; CDR3 length: 14; J gene: TRBJ1-5; clone size: -; CDR3 DNA: TGTGCCAGCAGTGAACAGGCCGGGAGACAGCCCCAGCATTTT; CDR3 protein: CASSEQAGRQPQHF
V gene: TRBV10-3; D gene: -; CDR3 length: 13; J gene: TRBJ2-5; clone size: -; CDR3 DNA: TGTGCCACCTGCCGGGCAGAACAAGAGACCCAGTACTTC; CDR3 protein: CATCRAEQETQYF
V gene: TRBV2; D gene: -; CDR3 length: 13; J gene: TRBJ2-5; clone size: -; CDR3 DNA: TGTGCCAGTTATAACCCGCCCCAAGAGACCCAGTACTTC; CDR3 protein: CASYNPPQETQYF
V gene: TRBV11-2; D gene: -; CDR3 length: 17; J gene: TRBJ2-2; clone size: few; CDR3 DNA: TGTGCCAGCAGCCCCTGGGTTGGTCCGCGGGACACCGGGGAGCTGTTTTTT; CDR3 protein: CASSPWVGPRDTGELFF
V gene: TRBV11-1; D gene: TRBD1; CDR3 length: 14; J gene: TRBJ2-1; clone size: -; CDR3 DNA: TGTGCCAGCGGCGACAGGGGTCCTACCAATGAGCAGTTCTTC; CDR3 protein: CASGDRGPTNEQFF
V gene: TRBV7-9; D gene: TRBD1; CDR3 length: 16; J gene: TRBJ2-5; clone size: few; CDR3 DNA: TGTGCCAGCAGCTTAGCTGACAGGGGGCAAAAAGAGACCCAGTACTTC; CDR3 protein: CASSLADRGQKETQYF
V gene: TRBV6-1; D gene: -; CDR3 length: 13; J gene: TRBJ1-1; clone size: many; CDR3 DNA: TGTGCCAGCAGTCGACGGGAGAACACTGAAGCTTTCTTT; CDR3 protein: CASSRRENTEAFF
V gene: TRBV20-1; D gene: TRBD2; CDR3 length: 15; J gene: TRBJ2-1; clone size: many; CDR3 DNA: TGCAGTGCTAGAGACATAGCGGGCCTATACAATGAGCAGTTCTTC; CDR3 protein: CSARDIAGLYNEQFF
V gene: TRBV5-6; D gene: -; CDR3 length: 15; J gene: TRBJ1-2; clone size: many; CDR3 DNA: TGTGCCAGCAGCTTGGGACGCGGCAACCCCTATGGCTACACCTTC; CDR3 protein: CASSLGRGNPYGYTF
V gene: TRBV30; D gene: TRBD1; CDR3 length: 15; J gene: TRBJ1-2; clone size: many; CDR3 DNA: TGTGCCTGGAGTGGGGTGGGGACAGGGTCTAATGGCTACACCTTC; CDR3 protein: CAWSGVGTGSNGYTF
V gene: TRBV7-8; D gene: TRBD2; CDR3 length: 17; J gene: TRBJ2-7; clone size: -; CDR3 DNA: TGTGCCAGCAGCCTATTTCAGCTAGCGGGAGCCTCCTACGAGCAGTACTTC; CDR3 protein: CASSLFQLAGASYEQYF
V gene: TRBV7-9; D gene: -; CDR3 length: 15; J gene: TRBJ1-6; clone size: -; CDR3 DNA: TGTGCCAGCAGCTTCGGGACGGACAATAATTCACCCCTCCACTTT; CDR3 protein: CASSFGTDNNSPLHF
V gene: TRBV19; D gene: -; CDR3 length: 14; J gene: TRBJ1-2; clone size: many; CDR3 DNA: TGTGCCAGTAGTAACCGCAGGGATAGCTATGGCTACACCTTC; CDR3 protein: CASSNRRDSYGYTF
V gene: TRBV29-1; D gene: TRBD1; CDR3 length: 14; J gene: TRBJ1-2; clone size: -; CDR3 DNA: TGCAGCATCGGGGACAGGGGACCCTTATATGGCTACACCTTC; CDR3 protein: CSIGDRGPLYGYTF
V gene: TRBV2; D gene: TRBD1; CDR3 length: 14; J gene: TRBJ2-1; clone size: many; CDR3 DNA: TGTGCCACGGGACAGGGAAAGTTGTACAATGAGCAGTTCTTC; CDR3 protein: CATGQGKLYNEQFF
V gene: TRBV6-2/TRBV6-3; D gene: TRBD1; CDR3 length: 15; J gene: TRBJ1-2; clone size: many; CDR3 DNA: TGTGCCAGCAGTTACAGGGGACAGTTCCCATATGGCTACACCTTC; CDR3 protein: CASSYRGQFPYGYTF
V gene: TRBV19; D gene: -; CDR3 length: 15; J gene: TRBJ2-2; clone size: many; CDR3 DNA: TGTGCCAGTAGTTTACTACCACAGAACACCGGGGAGCTGTTTTTT; CDR3 protein: CASSLLPQNTGELFF
V gene: TRBV19; D gene: -; CDR3 length: 16; J gene: TRBJ1-1; clone size: many; CDR3 DNA: TGTGCCAGTAGTATCGGTCTAGAGGGGTTGAACACTGAAGCTTTCTTT; CDR3 protein: CASSIGLEGLNTEAFF
V gene: TRBV20-1; D gene: TRBD1; CDR3 length: 14; J gene: TRBJ1-6; clone size: -; CDR3 DNA: TGCAGTGCACTTCCGGGACAGTATAATTCACCCCTCCACTTT; CDR3 protein: CSALPGQYNSPLHF
V gene: TRBV7-8; D gene: -; CDR3 length: 14; J gene: TRBJ2-5; clone size: many; CDR3 DNA: TGTGCCAGCAGCTTAGAATTCCGTGGAGAGACCCAGTACTTC; CDR3 protein: CASSLEFRGETQYF
V gene: TRBV6-1; D gene: TRBD1; CDR3 length: 13; J gene: TRBJ1-5; clone size: many; CDR3 DNA: TGTGCCAGCGGCACAGGGGTAAATCAGCCCCAGCATTTT; CDR3 protein: CASGTGVNQPQHF
V gene: TRBV2; D gene: -; CDR3 length: 15; J gene: TRBJ2-1; clone size: many; CDR3 DNA: TGTGCCAGCAGTTACGGGACCCAGGGTGCCAATGAGCAGTTCTTC; CDR3 protein: CASSYGTQGANEQFF
V gene: TRBV7-7; D gene: TRBD1; CDR3 length: 13; J gene: TRBJ2-7; clone size: -; CDR3 DNA: TGTGCCAGCAGCTTAGGGACAGGAGGCGAGCAGTACTTC; CDR3 protein: CASSLGTGGEQYF
V gene: TRBV20-1; D gene: TRBD1; CDR3 length: 13; J gene: TRBJ1-1; clone size: many; CDR3 DNA: TGCAGTGCCCGGACAGGGGGCCACACTGAAGCTTTCTTT; CDR3 protein: CSARTGGHTEAFF
V gene: TRBV6-6; D gene: -; CDR3 length: 17; J gene: TRBJ2-2; clone size: few; CDR3 DNA: TGTGCCAGCAGTTACGAACCGGAAGGGGGGGCGAGCGGGGAGCTGTTTTTT; CDR3 protein: CASSYEPEGGASGELFF